Shown below are 6 T cell receptor beta chains from a single sample sequenced in a study of T cells in localized non-small cell lung cancer (dated by TCRdb to the early 2020s). The library came from the immunoSEQ multiplex PCR assay. In its TCRdb copy, this immuneACCESS table keeps in-frame sequences only and misses some clones. Where compared with another copy, unresolved V genes explain less than half of these, and the others have no known cause. Here the sample has 950 or so clones; roughly 25% occur a single time. The ten largest clones take up less than 25% of the sample. Specimen: normal lung tissue next to the tumor, collected before any cancer treatment. The source of these receptors is a female donor over 55 with stage I lung adenocarcinoma.

The CDR3 spells CASTRDTAYEQYF. Written as DNA, the CDR3 is TGTGCCAGCACTAGGGACACGGCCTACGAGCAGTACTTC. V usage is TRBV12-5 and J usage is TRBJ2-7, with D possibly TRBD1 on 6 matching bases. Germline V gene data show CDR1 as LGHNT and CDR2 as FRNRAP. The CDR3 loop spans 13 amino acids.

The rearrangement links TRBV9 to TRBJ2-5, with TRBD1 as a possible D gene (5 bases). This CDR3 spans 14 amino acids. Germline V gene lookup returns CDR1 SGDLS and CDR2 YYNGEE. V lost 0 bases to trimming and J lost 4 bases, with 10 bases between them. The CDR3 loop reads CASSVGQPGETQYF. The CDR3 nucleotides read TGTGCCAGCAGCGTAGGACAGCCCGGAGAGACCCAGTACTTC.

Only a few counts were recorded for this clone. This chain joins TRBV11-3 and TRBJ2-1, with 7 bases lining up with TRBD2. The CDR3 spans 15 residues. J was trimmed by 9 bases and V by 5 bases; bases with no gene match: 13. Germline values: CDR1 SGHNT, CDR2 YENEEA. CDR3 coding DNA: TGTGCCAGCAGCCCTGGGGAGGGAGACGCGGCTGAGCAGTTCTTC. This sequence encodes CASSPGEGDAAEQFF.

In this sample, this clone turned up a few times. The chain employs TRBV28 and TRBJ2-7, with D uncertain. Germline V gene data show CDR1 as MDHEN and CDR2 as SYDVKM. The CDR3 length is 15 residues. The V and J ends lost 3 bases and 5 bases respectively, with 17 bases between them. The CDR3 bases are TGTGCCAGCAGTTTTGTTAGTAGGGTTAACGACGAGCAGTACTTC. Amino acid sequence: CASSFVSRVNDEQYF.

This rearrangement joins TRBV2 to TRBJ2-7, with TRBD2 matching over 7 bases. Trimming took 7 bases from V and 0 from J; bases not matched to a gene: 6. The CDR3 covers 14 residues. The germline V gene has CDR1 SNHLY and CDR2 FYNNEI. CDR3: CASTGGFGSYEQYF. CDR3 sequence (DNA): TGTGCCAGCACCGGGGGGTTCGGCTCCTACGAGCAGTACTTC.

This clone was observed a single time. The gene calls are TRBV18 and TRBJ2-4, with 8 nucleotides matching TRBD1. V lost 2 bases, J lost 3 bases, and 3 bases stayed unmatched. The germline V gene has CDR1 KGHSH and CDR2 LQKENI. The CDR3 consists of 15 residues. The DNA of the CDR3 is TGTGCCAGCTCACCATACAGGGGGGACAAAAACATTCAGTACTTC. The encoded protein is CASSPYRGDKNIQYF.